A selection of T cell receptor beta chains follows, all from one sample in a study of identical twins. Via MiXCR, TCRdb re-called the 5' RACE reads, giving one row per CDR3 protein. The sample gives 550,000 to 800,000 distinct CDR3 sequences, 7.1% of which show up once; around 1.6% is in the top ten. The sample was also reused in another study, on yellow fever vaccine responses in identical twins.

The sample comprised PBMCs. The receptors stem from a young woman in good health. The CDR3 runs from the conserved cysteine through the conserved F or W. D genes are given only for firm matches. Size values are once, few and many counts, or a class for expanded clones, and some rows have none.

CDR3 protein	CDR3 DNA	clone size	V gene	J gene	D gene
CASADSNRGLRQGPKQTDTQYF	TGTGCTAGTGCTGATTCTAACAGGGGGCTTCGTCAGGGCCCGAAACAAACAGATACGCAGTATTTT	.	TRBV12-5	TRBJ2-3	TRBD1
CASSPRAEQFF	TGTGCCAGCAGTCCGAGGGCTGAGCAGTTCTTC	few	TRBV12-3/TRBV12-4	TRBJ2-1	.
CASSEGDRLNTEAFF	TGTGCCAGCAGCGAGGGGGACAGATTGAACACTGAAGCTTTCTTT	.	TRBV9	TRBJ1-1	TRBD1
CATSDLMGLSTDTQYF	TGTGCCACCAGTGATTTGATGGGACTTAGCACAGATACGCAGTATTTT	few	TRBV24-1	TRBJ2-3	.
CASSLLDMGSEQYF	TGCGCCAGCAGCTTACTAGATATGGGATCCGAGCAGTACTTC	many	TRBV5-1	TRBJ2-7	.
CASSPQTSGSSDTQYF	TGCGCCAGCAGCCCTCAGACTAGCGGGAGTTCAGATACGCAGTATTTT	.	TRBV5-1	TRBJ2-3	TRBD2
CSATEPDTQYF	TGCAGCGCGACAGAACCAGATACGCAGTATTTT	.	TRBV29-1	TRBJ2-3	.
CGGRRGGNYTF	TGCGGGGGAAGACGGGGGGGAAACTACACCTTC	.	TRBV29-1	TRBJ1-2	.
CASSLEKNLETQYF	TGTGCCAGCAGCTTAGAAAAGAATTTGGAGACCCAGTACTTC	.	TRBV7-9	TRBJ2-5	.
CASKLTGGLGNQPQHF	TGTGCCAGCAAGCTGACAGGGGGGCTAGGCAATCAGCCCCAGCATTTT	few	TRBV12-3/TRBV12-4	TRBJ1-5	TRBD1
CSASAGSSNQPQHF	TGCAGTGCTAGTGCAGGGTCCAGCAATCAGCCCCAGCATTTT	few	TRBV20-1	TRBJ1-5	.
CSVGGVGPGTGELFF	TGCAGCGTTGGAGGCGTGGGGCCGGGCACCGGGGAGCTGTTTTTT	few	TRBV29-1	TRBJ2-2	.
CATSPVRGRETQYF	TGTGCCACCAGCCCCGTACGGGGTAGAGAGACCCAGTACTTC	.	TRBV15	TRBJ2-5	.
CASSFDRGPDNSPLHF	TGTGCCAGCAGCTTTGACAGGGGCCCTGATAATTCACCCCTCCACTTT	.	TRBV5-6	TRBJ1-6	TRBD1
CASRRSGSVVDEQYF	TGTGCCAGCAGGAGAAGCGGGAGTGTTGTCGACGAGCAGTACTTC	.	TRBV25-1	TRBJ2-7	TRBD2
CASSQDTSGAHRVEQYF	TGTGCCAGCAGCCAAGACACTTCAGGGGCCCACCGGGTAGAGCAGTATTTT	.	TRBV3-1	TRBJ2-3	.
CAISGTGLNYEQYF	TGTGCCATCAGCGGGACAGGGCTCAACTACGAGCAGTACTTC	many	TRBV10-3	TRBJ2-7	TRBD1
CASSAGTGSAFF	TGTGCCAGCAGCGCCGGGACAGGGAGCGCTTTCTTT	.	TRBV11-3	TRBJ1-1	TRBD1
CASSLGRVSSYEQYF	TGTGCCAGCAGTTTAGGAAGGGTAAGCTCCTACGAGCAGTACTTC	many	TRBV12-3/TRBV12-4	TRBJ2-7	.
CASSLGPQGFEQFF	TGCGCCAGCAGCTTGGGGCCACAGGGTTTTGAGCAGTTCTTC	many	TRBV5-1	TRBJ2-1	.
CASSPVRQGAVDEQYF	TGTGCCAGCAGTCCCGTCCGACAGGGGGCAGTGGACGAGCAGTACTTC	few	TRBV12-3/TRBV12-4	TRBJ2-7	TRBD1
CASSSRTGHNYNSPLHF	TGCGCCAGCAGCTCGCGGACAGGTCATAACTATAATTCACCCCTCCACTTT	.	TRBV5-1	TRBJ1-6	TRBD1
CASSLAQEPQETQYF	TGTGCCAGCAGCTTAGCGCAGGAGCCACAAGAGACCCAGTACTTC	many	TRBV7-9	TRBJ2-5	.
CASSPKERVAGEQFF	TGTGCCAGCAGCCCAAAGGAGAGGGTAGCGGGTGAGCAGTTCTTC	many	TRBV7-9	TRBJ2-1	TRBD2
CATSDRSGSSYNEQFF	TGTGCCACCAGTGACAGGAGCGGGAGCTCCTACAATGAGCAGTTCTTC	many	TRBV24-1	TRBJ2-1	TRBD2
CASSQDRGGPGELFF	TGTGCCAGCAGCCAAGATCGAGGGGGCCCCGGGGAGCTGTTTTTT	few	TRBV3-1	TRBJ2-2	TRBD1
CSANRDRGKDGYTF	TGCAGTGCTAACCGGGACAGGGGGAAAGATGGCTACACCTTC	many	TRBV20-1	TRBJ1-2	TRBD1
CASSLEASGRHEQFF	TGCGCCAGCAGCTTAGAAGCTAGCGGGAGACATGAGCAGTTCTTC	.	TRBV7-3	TRBJ2-1	TRBD2
CATSDLGGALHF	TGTGCCACCAGTGACCTGGGCGGTGCCCTCCACTTT	.	TRBV24-1	TRBJ1-6	.
CAGSLDRGGDTQYF	TGTGCCGGCAGCTTAGACCGGGGGGGAGATACGCAGTATTTT	few	TRBV7-8	TRBJ2-3	TRBD2
CASRSRTGLNTEAFF	TGTGCCAGCAGGAGTCGGACAGGCCTGAACACTGAAGCTTTCTTT	few	TRBV28	TRBJ1-1	TRBD1
CASSLTSGSYEQYF	TGTGCCAGCAGTTTGACTAGCGGGAGCTACGAGCAGTACTTC	many	TRBV5-1	TRBJ2-7	TRBD2
CASRARGLLNTGELFF	TGTGCCAGCAGGGCGAGGGGACTACTGAACACCGGGGAGCTGTTTTTT	.	TRBV28	TRBJ2-2	TRBD2
CASSLTLASGGSTDTQYF	TGTGCCAGCAGCTTAACGCTGGCTAGCGGGGGGAGCACAGATACGCAGTATTTT	few	TRBV7-3	TRBJ2-3	TRBD2
CASRATGSSYEQYF	TGTGCCAGCAGGGCCACAGGGAGCTCCTACGAGCAGTACTTC	many	TRBV2	TRBJ2-7	.
CASSFGPGRQETQYF	TGCGCCAGCAGCTTTGGACCAGGGCGCCAAGAGACCCAGTACTTC	few	TRBV5-1	TRBJ2-5	.
CSAAQGAGQETQYF	TGCAGTGCAGCACAGGGGGCCGGACAAGAGACCCAGTACTTC	many	TRBV20-1	TRBJ2-5	TRBD1
CASTDRTANTGELFF	TGTGCCAGCACTGACAGGACAGCGAACACCGGGGAGCTGTTTTTT	many	TRBV6-1	TRBJ2-2	.
CASSLSSSGGVGEQFF	TGTGCCAGCAGTTTATCATCTAGCGGGGGGGTTGGTGAGCAGTTCTTC	few	TRBV12-3/TRBV12-4	TRBJ2-1	TRBD2
CASSLYVNPILTDTQYF	TGTGCCAGCAGCTTATATGTTAACCCAATCCTCACAGATACGCAGTATTTT	.	TRBV7-9	TRBJ2-3	.
CASSLVEWSNTGELFF	TGTGCCAGCAGCTTAGTCGAGTGGTCGAACACCGGGGAGCTGTTTTTT	many	TRBV7-6	TRBJ2-2	.
CSARTGPGYTF	TGCAGTGCTAGAACAGGTCCTGGCTACACCTTC	few	TRBV20-1	TRBJ1-2	.
CASSLTGGPNTEAFF	TGTGCCAGCAGCTTAACTGGAGGGCCTAACACTGAAGCTTTCTTT	many	TRBV7-3	TRBJ1-1	.
CASSQGPLAGATDTQYF	TGCGCCAGCAGCCAAGGCCCCCTGGCGGGAGCAACAGATACGCAGTATTTT	.	TRBV4-1	TRBJ2-3	TRBD2
CASSLDKTSRHTDTQYF	TGTGCCAGCAGCTTAGATAAGACTAGCCGGCACACAGATACGCAGTATTTT	many	TRBV11-2	TRBJ2-3	TRBD2
CATSPGSAGKNEQFF	TGTGCCACCAGTCCCGGATCGGCGGGGAAAAATGAGCAGTTCTTC	.	TRBV24-1	TRBJ2-1	.
CSARDGDLGLSYNEQFF	TGCAGTGCTAGAGATGGGGATCTAGGCTTATCCTACAATGAGCAGTTCTTC	.	TRBV20-1	TRBJ2-1	.
CSVEGAPGGTDTQYF	TGCAGCGTTGAAGGTGCCCCCGGGGGTACAGATACGCAGTATTTT	many	TRBV29-1	TRBJ2-3	.
CSVETYSYEQYF	TGCAGCGTTGAAACTTATTCATACGAGCAGTACTTC	few	TRBV29-1	TRBJ2-7	.
CASSLTQGSGELFF	TGTGCCAGCAGCTTGACACAGGGGTCCGGGGAGCTGTTTTTT	few	TRBV7-3	TRBJ2-2	TRBD1
CAMGTFSGSYNEQFF	TGTGCCATGGGGACTTTTTCGGGGAGTTACAATGAGCAGTTCTTC	.	TRBV10-3	TRBJ2-1	.
CSVLFGNQPQHF	TGCAGCGTTTTGTTTGGGAATCAGCCCCAGCATTTT	many	TRBV29-1	TRBJ1-5	.
CASIPGGTNNEQFF	TGTGCCAGCATTCCGGGGGGGACAAACAATGAGCAGTTCTTC	few	TRBV28	TRBJ2-1	TRBD2
CASSLSPGQGPNEQFF	TGTGCCAGCAGTTTATCTCCCGGACAAGGCCCCAATGAGCAGTTCTTC	few	TRBV12-3/TRBV12-4	TRBJ2-1	.
CASRAGGSNQPQHF	TGTGCCAGCCGGGCGGGGGGGAGCAATCAGCCCCAGCATTTT	few	TRBV28	TRBJ1-5	.
CASSLDGQPNEKLFF	TGCGCCAGCAGCTTGGATGGGCAGCCAAATGAAAAACTGTTTTTT	.	TRBV5-1	TRBJ1-4	.
CASSGVGTFGLKDTQYF	TGTGCCAGCAGTGGGGTTGGGACCTTTGGCCTAAAAGATACGCAGTATTTT	.	TRBV6-1	TRBJ2-3	.
CATSTRTDQDTQYF	TGTGCCACCAGCACCCGGACAGACCAAGATACCCAGTACTTC	.	TRBV15	TRBJ2-5	.
CASSPRQENTEAFF	TGTGCCAGCAGCCCAAGACAGGAGAACACTGAAGCTTTCTTT	few	TRBV6-1	TRBJ1-1	.
CASSQTGINEKLFF	TGTGCCAGCAGCCAGACAGGGATTAATGAAAAACTGTTTTTT	many	TRBV28	TRBJ1-4	TRBD1